This T cell receptor (beta chain) was recovered during a study of graft-versus-host responses after intestinal transplantation. Study information: Every transplant recipient was induced with anti-thymocyte globulin, then maintained on tacrolimus and steroids for two to four years.

With regard to this clone: What it binds is unknown.

The study's findings and limits: Within allografts, high graft-versus-host to host-versus-graft clonal ratios were seen among patients with graft-donor T cell macrochimerism. Recipient-marrow GvH clones were detected, some having first appeared in ileum or blood. Early after transplant, HvG clones declined as circulating GvH clones peaked.

Sequenced by immunoSEQ multiplex PCR; TCRdb stores in-frame clones only, minus some. Of tens of thousands of clones in the sample, 94% were seen once. The CDR3 is made up of 12 amino acids. V lost 4 bases, J lost 6 bases, and 7 bases lay in between. Per germline, CDR1 SGHTA and CDR2 FQGTGA. Sequenced material: unstimulated CD4+ T cells sorted from spleen or lymph node cells, taken before transplant. This sequence joins TRBV7-3 and TRBJ2-1, with TRBD2 as a possible D gene (6 bases). This clonotype originated in a human donor who was the organ donor for an intestinal transplant. The CDR3 DNA reads as TGTGCCAGCAGCTATAGCGGCAATGAGCAGTTCTTC. Residues: CASSYSGNEQFF.